What follows describes a single TCR beta chain. Assay: immunoSEQ multiplex PCR; the TCRdb copy retains only in-frame clones and omits some. The top ten hold 17% of the sample, which has 130,000 or so clones, 70% to 85% seen once. Per the germline V gene, CDR1 is MNHEY and CDR2 is SVGAGI. The CDR3 contains 15 residues. Germline trimming cut 6 bases from V and 3 bases from J; bases unmatched to any gene: 4. The source of the sample is a study of blood T cell repertoires in COVID-19. Study overall: Nucleic acid was either cDNA or gDNA, and it came from T cells, B-cell-depleted T cells, or PBMCs.

Sequencing was carried out using peripheral blood. The chain is built from TRBV6-5 and TRBJ2-2; 10 bases line up with TRBD2. The clonotype originates from a woman older than 75 with acute or convalescent COVID-19. Here the CDR3 DNA reads TGTGCCAGCAGCGAGCGGGAGGGATACACCGGGGAGCTGTTTTTT. It encodes CASSEREGYTGELFF.